The clone carrying this T cell receptor beta chain was detected ten times or more. No antigen is known for it. TCRdb reanalysed the 5' RACE reads using MiXCR and keeps one entry per CDR3 protein. The repertoire holds 250,000 to 400,000 distinct CDR3 sequences, with approximately 10% as singletons. The data stem from a study of CD8 T cells in ankylosing spondylitis. Study results and limitations: Clones that were linked to disease were CD8+ and were relatively rare in peripheral blood. Within ankylosing spondylitis blood, a TCR beta motif made up of seven or eight highly homologous variants appeared to be characteristic. Prior work had noted some motif variants in reactive arthritis blood and synovial fluid. Reportedly, disease-linked clones are significantly enriched in ankylosing spondylitis patients' matched synovial fluid.

The V end lost 2 bases, the J end lost 2 bases, and 9 bases lay between the germline ends. Germline V CDR1 and CDR2: SGHRS, YFSETQ. The CDR3 has 14 amino acids. This TCR came from a female donor with ankylosing spondylitis or in good health (not recorded which). The rearrangement joins TRBV5-1 to TRBJ2-3; D possibly uses TRBD1 or TRBD2 (5 bases each). The sequenced sample consisted of blood, either unsorted or a sorted T cell fraction (not recorded which). CDR3 protein: CASSFQGPTDTQYF. As DNA, the CDR3 is TGCGCCAGCAGCTTTCAGGGACCCACAGATACGCAGTATTTT.